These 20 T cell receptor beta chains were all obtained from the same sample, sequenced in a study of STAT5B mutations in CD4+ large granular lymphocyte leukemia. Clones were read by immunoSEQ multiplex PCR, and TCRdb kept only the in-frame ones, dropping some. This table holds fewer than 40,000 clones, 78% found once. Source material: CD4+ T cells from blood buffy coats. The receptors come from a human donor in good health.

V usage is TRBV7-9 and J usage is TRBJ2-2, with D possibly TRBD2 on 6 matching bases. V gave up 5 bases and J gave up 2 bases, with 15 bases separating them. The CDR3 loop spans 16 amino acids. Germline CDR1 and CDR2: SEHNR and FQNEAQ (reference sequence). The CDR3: CASSTIGTPNTGELFF. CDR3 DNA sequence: TGTGCCAGCAGCACGATCGGGACTCCAAACACCGGGGAGCTGTTTTTT.

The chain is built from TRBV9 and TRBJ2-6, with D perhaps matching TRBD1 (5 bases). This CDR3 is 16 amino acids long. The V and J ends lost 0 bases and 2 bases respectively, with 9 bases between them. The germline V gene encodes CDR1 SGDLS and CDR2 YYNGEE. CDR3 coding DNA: TGTGCCAGCAGCGTAGCTTTAGGGGCTGGGGCCAACGTCCTGACTTTC. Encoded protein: CASSVALGAGANVLTF.

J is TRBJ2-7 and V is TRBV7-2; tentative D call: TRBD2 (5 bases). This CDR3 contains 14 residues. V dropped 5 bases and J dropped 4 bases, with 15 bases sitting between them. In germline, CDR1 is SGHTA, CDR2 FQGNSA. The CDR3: CASSPHMEVYEQYF. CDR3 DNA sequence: TGTGCCAGCAGCCCGCACATGGAGGTTTACGAGCAGTACTTC.

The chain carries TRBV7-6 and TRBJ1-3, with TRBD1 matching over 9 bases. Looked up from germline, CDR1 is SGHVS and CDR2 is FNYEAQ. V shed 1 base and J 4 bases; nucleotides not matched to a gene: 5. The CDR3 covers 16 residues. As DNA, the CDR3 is TGTGCCAGCAGCTTAGTACCACAGGGGGCCGGAAACACCATATATTTT. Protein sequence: CASSLVPQGAGNTIYF.

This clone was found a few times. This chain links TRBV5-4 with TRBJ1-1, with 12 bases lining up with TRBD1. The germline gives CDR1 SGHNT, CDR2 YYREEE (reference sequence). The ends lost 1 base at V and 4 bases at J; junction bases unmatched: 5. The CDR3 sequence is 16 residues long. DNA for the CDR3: TGTGCCAGCAGCTTGAAGGGACAGGGGGCGTCCACTGAAGCTTTCTTT. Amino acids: CASSLKGQGASTEAFF.

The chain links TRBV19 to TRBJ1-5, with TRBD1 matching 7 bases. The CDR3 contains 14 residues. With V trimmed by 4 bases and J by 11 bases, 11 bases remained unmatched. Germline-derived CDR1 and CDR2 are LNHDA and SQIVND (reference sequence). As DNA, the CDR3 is TGTGCCAGTAGTACCCAGGGGGATCAGGTGGCCCAGCATTTT. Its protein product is CASSTQGDQVAQHF.

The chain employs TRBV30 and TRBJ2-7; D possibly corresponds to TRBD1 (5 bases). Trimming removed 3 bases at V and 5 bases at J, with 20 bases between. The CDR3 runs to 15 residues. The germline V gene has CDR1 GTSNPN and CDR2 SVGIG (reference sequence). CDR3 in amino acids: CAWRPLGARRNEQYF. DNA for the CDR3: TGTGCCTGGAGGCCTCTTGGGGCCCGACGGAACGAGCAGTACTTC.

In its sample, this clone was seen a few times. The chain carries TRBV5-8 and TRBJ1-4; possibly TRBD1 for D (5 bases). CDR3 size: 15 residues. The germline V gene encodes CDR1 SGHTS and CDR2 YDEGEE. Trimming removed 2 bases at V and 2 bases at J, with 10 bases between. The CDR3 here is CASSLEGRTNEKLFF. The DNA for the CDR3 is TGTGCCAGCAGCTTAGAGGGACGGACTAATGAAAAACTGTTTTTT.

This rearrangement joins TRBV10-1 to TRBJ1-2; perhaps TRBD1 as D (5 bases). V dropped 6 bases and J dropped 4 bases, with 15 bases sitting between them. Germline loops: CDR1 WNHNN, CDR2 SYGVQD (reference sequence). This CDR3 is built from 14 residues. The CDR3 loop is CASSPGTGSYGYTF. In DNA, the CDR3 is TGCGCCAGCAGCCCTGGGACGGGGTCCTATGGCTACACCTTC.

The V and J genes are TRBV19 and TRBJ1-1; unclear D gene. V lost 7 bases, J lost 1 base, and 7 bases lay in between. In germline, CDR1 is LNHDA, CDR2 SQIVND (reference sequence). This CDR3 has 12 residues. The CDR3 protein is CASKIRNTEAFF. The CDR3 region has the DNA TGTGCCAGTAAAATACGGAACACTGAAGCTTTCTTT.

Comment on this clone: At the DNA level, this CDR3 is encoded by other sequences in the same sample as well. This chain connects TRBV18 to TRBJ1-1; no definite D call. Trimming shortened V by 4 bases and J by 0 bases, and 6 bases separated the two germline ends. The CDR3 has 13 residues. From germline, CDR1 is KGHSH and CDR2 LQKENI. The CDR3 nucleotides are TGTGCCAGCTCACAGGGTTTGAACACTGAAGCTTTCTTT. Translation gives CASSQGLNTEAFF.

The CDR3 DNA reads as TGTGCCAGCAGCTTAGGACTAGCAGGCGAGCAGTACTTC. Translated, it gives CASSLGLAGEQYF. V is TRBV11-2 and J is TRBJ2-7, with 7 bases lining up with TRBD2. The CDR3 is 13 amino acids. Germline V lookup: CDR1 SGHAT, CDR2 FQNNGV. With 1 base clipped from V and 6 bases from J, the junction kept 3 bases outside the gene matches.

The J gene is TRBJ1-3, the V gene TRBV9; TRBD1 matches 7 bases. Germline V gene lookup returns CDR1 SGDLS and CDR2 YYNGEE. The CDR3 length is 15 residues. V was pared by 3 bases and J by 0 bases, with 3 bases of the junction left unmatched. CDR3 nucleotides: TGTGCCAGCAGCGGACAGGGAAGCTCTGGAAACACCATATATTTT. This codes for CASSGQGSSGNTIYF.

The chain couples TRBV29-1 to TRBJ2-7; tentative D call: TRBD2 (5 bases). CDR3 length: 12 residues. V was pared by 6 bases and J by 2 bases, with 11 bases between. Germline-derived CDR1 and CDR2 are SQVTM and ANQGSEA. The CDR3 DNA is TGCAGCGTCACTCGGGGAACCTACGAGCAGTACTTC. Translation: CSVTRGTYEQYF.

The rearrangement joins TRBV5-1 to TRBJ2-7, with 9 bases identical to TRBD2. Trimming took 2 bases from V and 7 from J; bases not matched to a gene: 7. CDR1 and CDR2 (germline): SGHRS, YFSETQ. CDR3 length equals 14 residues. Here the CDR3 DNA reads TGCGCCAGCAGCTTCACTAGCGGGTCAGGGGAGCAGTACTTC. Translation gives CASSFTSGSGEQYF.

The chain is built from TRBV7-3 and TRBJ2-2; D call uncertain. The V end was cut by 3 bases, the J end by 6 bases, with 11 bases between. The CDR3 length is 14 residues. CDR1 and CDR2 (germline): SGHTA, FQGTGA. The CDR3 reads CASSFSTLPGELFF. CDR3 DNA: TGTGCCAGCAGCTTTTCGACCCTTCCCGGGGAGCTGTTTTTT.

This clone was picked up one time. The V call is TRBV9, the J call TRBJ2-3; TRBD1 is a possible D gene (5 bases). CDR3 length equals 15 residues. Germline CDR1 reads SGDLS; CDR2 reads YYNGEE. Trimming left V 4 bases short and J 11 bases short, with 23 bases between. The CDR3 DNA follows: TGTGCCAGCAGCCCCACTGGGGCGGTCTCGCCCGGGCAGTATTTT. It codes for CASSPTGAVSPGQYF.

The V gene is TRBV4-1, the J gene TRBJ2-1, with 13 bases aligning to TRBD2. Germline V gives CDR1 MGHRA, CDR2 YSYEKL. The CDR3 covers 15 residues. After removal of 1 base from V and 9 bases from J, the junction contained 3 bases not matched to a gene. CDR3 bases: TGCGCCAGCAGCCAAGGACTAGCGGGGGGTGGTGAGCAGTTCTTC. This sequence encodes CASSQGLAGGGEQFF.

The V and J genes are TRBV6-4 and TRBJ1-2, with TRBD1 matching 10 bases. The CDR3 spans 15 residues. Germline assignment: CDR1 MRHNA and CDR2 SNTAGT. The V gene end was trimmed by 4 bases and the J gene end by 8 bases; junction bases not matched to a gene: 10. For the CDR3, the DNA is TGTGCCAGCAGTGTGACCCGGGACAGGGGAAACGGCTACACCTTC. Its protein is CASSVTRDRGNGYTF.

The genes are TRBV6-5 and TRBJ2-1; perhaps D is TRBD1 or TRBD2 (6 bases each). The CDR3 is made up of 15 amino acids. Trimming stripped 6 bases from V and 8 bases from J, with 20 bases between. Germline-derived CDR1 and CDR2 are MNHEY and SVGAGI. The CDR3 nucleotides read TGTGCCAGCAGGTCCGGGGGCTGGGCAGTCTATGAGCAGTTCTTC. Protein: CASRSGGWAVYEQFF.